The clone carrying this TCR beta chain was observed at least ten times. This entry is derived from a study of T-cell reconstitution after alpha-beta-depleted transplantation in children. Using unique molecular identifiers, the investigators prepared the TCRbeta library. MiXCR, run by TCRdb on the PCR reads, gives a single entry per CDR3 protein. The sample has some 840,000 distinct CDR3 sequences; under 20% are singletons. The sequencing here drew on PBMCs, mostly from graft donor cells, taken 360 days after TCRalphabeta/CD19-depleted stem cell transplant. This clonotype was obtained from a male patient aged 10 to 17 who had a stem cell transplant for acute lymphoblastic leukemia, so the T cells may come from the graft donor.

CDR3 sequence (DNA): TGTGCCAGCAGCCCTTACGGTGAGCGGGTTGTATACGAGCAGTACTTC. The encoded protein is CASSPYGERVVYEQYF. V is TRBV11-1 and J is TRBJ2-7; a weak D match, TRBD2 (6 bases). The germline CDR1 and CDR2 sequences are SGHAT and FQDESV (reference sequence). CDR3 length equals 16 residues. V lost 5 bases and J lost 4, with 21 bases in between.